This TCR beta chain comes out of a study of graft-versus-host responses after intestinal transplantation. Study in general: The transplants performed in recipients were multivisceral, liver-intestinal, or isolated intestinal.

Note on this clone: Its antigen is not identified.

Graft-derived tissue was subjected to processing to liberate intraepithelial and lamina propria lymphocytes. Regarding the study as a whole: GvH clones occurred in recipient marrow; some first appeared in ileum or blood.

Clones were read by immunoSEQ multiplex PCR, and TCRdb kept only the in-frame ones, dropping some. The sample contains tens of thousands of clones, about 90% of which appear only once. The sequences come from ileum tissue, collected approximately 200 days after intestinal transplant. The receptor was isolated from a human patient who received an intestinal transplant, so some T cells may come from the graft donor.

The DNA for the CDR3 is TGCGCCAGCAGATCAGGGTTTTTGGCCAATTCACCCCTCCACTTT. It specifies CASRSGFLANSPLHF. The chain employs TRBV5-1 and TRBJ1-6; weak D call: TRBD1 (5 bases). Per germline, CDR1 SGHRS and CDR2 YFSETQ. There are 15 residues in the CDR3. Trimming shortened V by 5 bases and J by 7 bases, and 16 bases separated the two germline ends.